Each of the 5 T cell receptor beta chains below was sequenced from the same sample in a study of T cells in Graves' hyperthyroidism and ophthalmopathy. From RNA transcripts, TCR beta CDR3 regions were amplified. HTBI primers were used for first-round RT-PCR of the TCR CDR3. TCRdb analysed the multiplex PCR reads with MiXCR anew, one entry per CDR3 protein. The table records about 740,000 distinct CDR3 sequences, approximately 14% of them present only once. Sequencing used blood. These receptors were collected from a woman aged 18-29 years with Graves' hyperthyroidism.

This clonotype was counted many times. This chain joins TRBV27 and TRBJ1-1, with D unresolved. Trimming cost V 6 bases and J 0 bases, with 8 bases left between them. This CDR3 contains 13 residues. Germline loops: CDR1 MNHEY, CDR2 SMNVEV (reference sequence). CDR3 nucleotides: TGTGCCAGCAGGGACCTCATGAACACTGAAGCTTTCTTT. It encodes CASRDLMNTEAFF.

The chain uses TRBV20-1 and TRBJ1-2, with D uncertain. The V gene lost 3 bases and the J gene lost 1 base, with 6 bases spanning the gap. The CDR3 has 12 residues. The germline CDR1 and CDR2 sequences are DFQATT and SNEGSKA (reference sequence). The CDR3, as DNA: TGCAGTGCTAGTTATGGTAACTATGGCTACACCTTC. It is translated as CSASYGNYGYTF.

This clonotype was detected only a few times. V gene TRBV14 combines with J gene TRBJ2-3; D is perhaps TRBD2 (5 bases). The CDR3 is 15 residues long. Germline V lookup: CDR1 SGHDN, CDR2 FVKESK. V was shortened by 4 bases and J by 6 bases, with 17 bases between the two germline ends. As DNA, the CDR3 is TGTGCCAGCAGCCGGTTAGCTGGCGGGTGGGATACGCAGTATTTT. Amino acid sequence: CASSRLAGGWDTQYF.

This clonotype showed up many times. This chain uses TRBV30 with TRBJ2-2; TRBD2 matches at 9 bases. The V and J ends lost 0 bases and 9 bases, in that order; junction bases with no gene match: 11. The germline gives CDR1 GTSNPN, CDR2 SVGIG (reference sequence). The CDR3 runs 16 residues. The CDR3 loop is CAWSVQSGRRGRELFF. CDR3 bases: TGTGCCTGGAGTGTACAAAGCGGGAGGAGAGGGCGGGAGCTGTTTTTT. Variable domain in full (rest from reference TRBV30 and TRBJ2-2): SQTIHQWPATLVQPVGSPLSLECTVEGTSNPNLYWYRQAAGRGLQLLFYSVGIGQISSEVPQNLSASRPQDRQFILSSKKLLLSDSGFYLCAWSVQSGRRGRELFFGEGSRLTVL.

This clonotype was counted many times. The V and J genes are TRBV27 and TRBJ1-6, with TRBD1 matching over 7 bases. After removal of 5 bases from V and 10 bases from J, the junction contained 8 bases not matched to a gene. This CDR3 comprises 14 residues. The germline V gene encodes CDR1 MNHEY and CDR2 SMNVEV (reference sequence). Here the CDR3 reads CASSLTQGESPLHF. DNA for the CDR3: TGTGCCAGCAGTCTAACCCAGGGGGAATCACCCCTCCACTTT.